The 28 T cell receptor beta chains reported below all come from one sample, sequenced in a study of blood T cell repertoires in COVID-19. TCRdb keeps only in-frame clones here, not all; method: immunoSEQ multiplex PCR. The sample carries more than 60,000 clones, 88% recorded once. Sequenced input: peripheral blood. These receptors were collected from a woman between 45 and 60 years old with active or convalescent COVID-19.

The CDR3, as DNA: TGTGCCAGCAGCTTAAACCGGGACAGGGGCGGCTATGGCTACACCTTC. Translation: CASSLNRDRGGYGYTF. The gene calls are TRBV7-8 and TRBJ1-2, with 10 bases lining up with TRBD1. CDR1 and CDR2 (germline): SGHVS, FQNEAQ. J gave up 4 bases and V 2 bases, and 7 bases lay outside the gene matches. This CDR3 comprises 16 residues.

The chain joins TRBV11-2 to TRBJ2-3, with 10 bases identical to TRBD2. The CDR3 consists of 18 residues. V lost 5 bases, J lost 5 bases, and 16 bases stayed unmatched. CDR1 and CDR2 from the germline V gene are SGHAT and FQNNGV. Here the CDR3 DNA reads TGTGCCAGCAGCCCCCATGGGCCTAGCGGGAGAAACGGAGATACGCAGTATTTT. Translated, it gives CASSPHGPSGRNGDTQYF.

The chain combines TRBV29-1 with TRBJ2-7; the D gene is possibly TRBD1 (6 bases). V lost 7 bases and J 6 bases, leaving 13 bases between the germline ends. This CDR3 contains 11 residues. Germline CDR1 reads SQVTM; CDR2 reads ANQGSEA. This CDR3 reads CSAYRAGEQYF. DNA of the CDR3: TGCAGCGCGTACAGGGCTGGCGAGCAGTACTTC.

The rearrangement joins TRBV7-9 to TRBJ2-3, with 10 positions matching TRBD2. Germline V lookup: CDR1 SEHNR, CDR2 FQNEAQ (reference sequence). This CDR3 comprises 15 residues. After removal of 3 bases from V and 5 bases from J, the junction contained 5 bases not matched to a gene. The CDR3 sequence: CASSFTSGILDTQYF. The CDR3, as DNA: TGTGCCAGCAGCTTTACTAGCGGGATACTAGATACGCAGTATTTT.

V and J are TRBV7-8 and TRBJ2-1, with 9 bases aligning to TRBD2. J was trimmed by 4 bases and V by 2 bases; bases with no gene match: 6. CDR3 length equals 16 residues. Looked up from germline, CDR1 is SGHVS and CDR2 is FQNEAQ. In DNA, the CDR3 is TGTGCCAGCAGCTTAACCCAGCGGGAGGAGTACAATGAGCAGTTCTTC. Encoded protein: CASSLTQREEYNEQFF.

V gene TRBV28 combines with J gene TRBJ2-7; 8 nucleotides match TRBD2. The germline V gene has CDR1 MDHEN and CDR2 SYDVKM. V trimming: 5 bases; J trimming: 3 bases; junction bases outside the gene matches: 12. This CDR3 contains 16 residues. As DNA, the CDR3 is TGTGCCAGCAGTACCCCTGGGGGGAGCGGGGGCTACGAGCAGTACTTC. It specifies CASSTPGGSGGYEQYF.

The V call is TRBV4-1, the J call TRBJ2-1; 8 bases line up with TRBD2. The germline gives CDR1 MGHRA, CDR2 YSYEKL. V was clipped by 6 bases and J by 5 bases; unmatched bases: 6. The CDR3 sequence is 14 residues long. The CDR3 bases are TGCGCCAGCAGAATGGCGGGGGGAAACAATGAGCAGTTCTTC. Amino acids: CASRMAGGNNEQFF.

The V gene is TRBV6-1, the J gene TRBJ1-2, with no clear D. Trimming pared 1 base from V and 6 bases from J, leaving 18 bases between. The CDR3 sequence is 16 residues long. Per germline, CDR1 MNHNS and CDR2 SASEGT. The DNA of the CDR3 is TGTGCCAGCAGTGAAGGGGCCCCCAGACCGCACGATGGCTACACCTTC. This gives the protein CASSEGAPRPHDGYTF.

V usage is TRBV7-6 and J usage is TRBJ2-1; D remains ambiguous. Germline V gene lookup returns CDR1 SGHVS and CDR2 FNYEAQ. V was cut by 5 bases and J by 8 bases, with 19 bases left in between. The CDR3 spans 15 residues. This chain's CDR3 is CASSRGGIGDDEQFF. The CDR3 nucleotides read TGTGCCAGCAGCCGCGGCGGAATAGGAGACGATGAGCAGTTCTTC.

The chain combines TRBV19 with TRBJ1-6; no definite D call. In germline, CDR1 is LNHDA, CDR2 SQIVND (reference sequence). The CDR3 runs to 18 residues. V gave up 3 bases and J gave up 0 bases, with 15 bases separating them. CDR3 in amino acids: CASSILRTGSSYNSPLHF. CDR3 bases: TGTGCCAGTAGTATCCTCCGGACTGGGAGCTCCTATAATTCACCCCTCCACTTT.

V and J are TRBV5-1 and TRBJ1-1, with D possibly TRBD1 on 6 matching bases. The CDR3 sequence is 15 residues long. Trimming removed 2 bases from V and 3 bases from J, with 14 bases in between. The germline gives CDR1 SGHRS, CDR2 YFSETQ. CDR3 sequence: CASSFTQGFDTEAFF. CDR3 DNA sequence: TGCGCCAGCAGCTTCACCCAGGGGTTCGACACTGAAGCTTTCTTT.

The CDR3 region is CASSVVGGGNTGELFF. CDR3 nucleotides: TGTGCCAGCAGCGTAGTAGGGGGCGGTAACACCGGGGAGCTGTTTTTT. The V and J genes are TRBV9 and TRBJ2-2; 7 bases agree with TRBD1. This CDR3 is built from 16 residues. From germline, CDR1 is SGDLS and CDR2 YYNGEE. The J segment lost 2 bases and the V segment lost 0 bases, leaving 4 bases of the junction unmatched.

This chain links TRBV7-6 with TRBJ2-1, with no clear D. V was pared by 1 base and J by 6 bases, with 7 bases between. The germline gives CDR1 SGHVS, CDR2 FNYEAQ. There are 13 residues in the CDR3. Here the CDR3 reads CASSLGSFNEQFF. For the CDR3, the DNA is TGTGCCAGCAGCTTAGGTAGCTTCAATGAGCAGTTCTTC.

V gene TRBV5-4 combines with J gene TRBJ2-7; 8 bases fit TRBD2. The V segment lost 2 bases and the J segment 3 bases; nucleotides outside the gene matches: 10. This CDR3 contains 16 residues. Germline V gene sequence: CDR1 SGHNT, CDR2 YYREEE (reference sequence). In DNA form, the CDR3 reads TGTGCCAGCAGCTTTGCATCGAGCGGGAGTGGCTACGAGCAGTACTTC. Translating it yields CASSFASSGSGYEQYF.

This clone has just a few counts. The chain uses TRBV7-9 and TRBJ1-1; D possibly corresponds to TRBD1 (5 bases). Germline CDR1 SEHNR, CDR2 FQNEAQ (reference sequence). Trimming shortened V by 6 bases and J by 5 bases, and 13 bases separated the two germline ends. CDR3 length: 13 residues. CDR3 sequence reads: CASRDPGGTEAFF. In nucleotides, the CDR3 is TGTGCCAGCAGGGACCCGGGGGGGACTGAAGCTTTCTTT.

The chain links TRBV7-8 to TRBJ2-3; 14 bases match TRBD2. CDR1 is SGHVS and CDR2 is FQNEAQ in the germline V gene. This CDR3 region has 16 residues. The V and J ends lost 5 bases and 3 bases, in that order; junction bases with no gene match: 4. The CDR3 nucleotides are TGTGCCAGCAGCCGAGGGACTAGCGGGAGTACAGATACGCAGTATTTT. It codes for CASSRGTSGSTDTQYF.

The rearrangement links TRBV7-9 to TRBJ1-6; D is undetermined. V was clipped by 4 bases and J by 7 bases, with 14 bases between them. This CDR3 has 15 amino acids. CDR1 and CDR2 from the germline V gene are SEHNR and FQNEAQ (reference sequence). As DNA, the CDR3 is TGTGCCAGCAGCTCAGCCTCAGAACCGAATTCACCCCTCCACTTT. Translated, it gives CASSSASEPNSPLHF.

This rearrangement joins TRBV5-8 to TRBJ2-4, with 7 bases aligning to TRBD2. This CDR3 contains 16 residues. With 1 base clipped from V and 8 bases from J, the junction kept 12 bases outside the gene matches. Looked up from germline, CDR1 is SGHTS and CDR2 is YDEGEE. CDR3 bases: TGTGCCAGCAGCTTGATGGCGGGAGTGGTCGGGGACATTCAGTACTTC. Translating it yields CASSLMAGVVGDIQYF.

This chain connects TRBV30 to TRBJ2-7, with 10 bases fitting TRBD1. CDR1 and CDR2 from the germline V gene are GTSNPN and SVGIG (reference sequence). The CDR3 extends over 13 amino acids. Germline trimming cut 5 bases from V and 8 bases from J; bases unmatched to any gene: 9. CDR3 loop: CAWGTGATSKQYF. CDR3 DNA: TGTGCCTGGGGGACAGGGGCCACTAGCAAGCAGTACTTC.

As DNA, the CDR3 is TGCGCCAGCAGCCAAGGAGGGACAGACTACGAGCAGTACTTC. It yields the protein CASSQGGTDYEQYF. The rearrangement links TRBV4-1 to TRBJ2-7, with TRBD1 matching over 7 bases. CDR3 length: 14 amino acids. J lost 3 bases, V lost 1 base, and 3 bases had no gene match. CDR1 and CDR2 (germline): MGHRA, YSYEKL.

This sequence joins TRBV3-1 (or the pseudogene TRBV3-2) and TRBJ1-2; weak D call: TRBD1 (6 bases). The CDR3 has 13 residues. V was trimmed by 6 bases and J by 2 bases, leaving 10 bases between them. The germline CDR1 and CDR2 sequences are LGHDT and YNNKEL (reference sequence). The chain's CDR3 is CASSHDRNYGYTF. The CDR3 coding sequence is TGTGCCAGCAGTCACGACAGGAACTATGGCTACACCTTC.

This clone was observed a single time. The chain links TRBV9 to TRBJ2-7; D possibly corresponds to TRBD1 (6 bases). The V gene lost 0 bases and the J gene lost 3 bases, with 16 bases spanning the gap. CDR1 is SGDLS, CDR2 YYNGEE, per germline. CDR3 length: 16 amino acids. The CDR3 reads CASSVGATGIGYEQYF. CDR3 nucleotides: TGTGCCAGCAGCGTAGGCGCGACAGGAATAGGCTACGAGCAGTACTTC.

The DNA of the CDR3 is TGCGCCAGCAGGGCTAGCGGGAGCTCCTACGAGCAGTACTTC. Encoded protein: CASRASGSSYEQYF. The chain combines TRBV10-2 with TRBJ2-7; 10 positions match TRBD2. The CDR3 contains 14 residues. J gave up 0 bases and V 6 bases, and 2 bases lay outside the gene matches. Looked up from germline, CDR1 is WSHSY and CDR2 is SAAADI.

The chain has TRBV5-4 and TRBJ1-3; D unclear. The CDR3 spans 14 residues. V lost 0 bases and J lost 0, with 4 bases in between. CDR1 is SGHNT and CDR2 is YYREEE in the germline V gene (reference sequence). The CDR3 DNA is TGTGCCAGCAGCTTGGGGGCCTCTGGAAACACCATATATTTT. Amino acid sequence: CASSLGASGNTIYF.

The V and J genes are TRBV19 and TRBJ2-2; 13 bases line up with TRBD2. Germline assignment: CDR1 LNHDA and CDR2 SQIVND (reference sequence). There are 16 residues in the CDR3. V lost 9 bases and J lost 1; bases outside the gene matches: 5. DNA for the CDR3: TGTGCCAGCCTAGGGACTAGCGGGATGAACACCGGGGAGCTGTTTTTT. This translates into CASLGTSGMNTGELFF.

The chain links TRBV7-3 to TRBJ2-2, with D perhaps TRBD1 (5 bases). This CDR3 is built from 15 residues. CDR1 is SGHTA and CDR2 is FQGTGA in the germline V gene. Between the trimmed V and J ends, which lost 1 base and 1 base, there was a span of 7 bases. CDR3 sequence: CASSLMGQNTGELFF. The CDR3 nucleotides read TGTGCCAGCAGCTTAATGGGGCAGAACACCGGGGAGCTGTTTTTT.

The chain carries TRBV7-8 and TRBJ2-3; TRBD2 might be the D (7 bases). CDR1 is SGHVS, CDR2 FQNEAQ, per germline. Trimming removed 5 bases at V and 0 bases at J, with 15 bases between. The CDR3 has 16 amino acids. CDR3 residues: CASSRGNGRSTDTQYF. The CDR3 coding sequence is TGTGCCAGCAGCAGGGGGAACGGGAGGAGCACAGATACGCAGTATTTT.

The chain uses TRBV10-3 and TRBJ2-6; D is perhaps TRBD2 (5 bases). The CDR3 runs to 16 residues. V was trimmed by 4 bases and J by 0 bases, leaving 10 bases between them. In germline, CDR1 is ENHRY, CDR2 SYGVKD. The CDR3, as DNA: TGTGCCATCAGTGTAGGACTGCCCTCTGGGGCCAACGTCCTGACTTTC. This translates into CAISVGLPSGANVLTF.